This TCR beta chain appears in the sequencing data of a study of blood T cell repertoires in COVID-19. Overall study: Specimens from acute and convalescent COVID-19 originated in the United States, Italy and Spain. PBMCs, B-cell-depleted T cells, or T cells provided the cDNA or gDNA that made up the material.

Deletions cut 1 base from V and 0 bases from J, with 10 bases between. This CDR3 has 15 amino acids. Germline V gives CDR1 SGHTA, CDR2 FQGTGA. Seattle patients were enrolled during active infection and followed longitudinally. Original data processing: The assay estimated nucleated cells by amplifying reference gene primers. Clones were read by immunoSEQ multiplex PCR, and TCRdb kept only the in-frame ones, dropping some. The V and J calls and the clone size are those of that table, but D and trimming were determined from the DNA. The profile covers 99,000 or so clones, with around 90% appearing a single time and around 2.2% taken by the ten largest.

The chain couples TRBV7-3 to TRBJ2-7, with TRBD2 as a possible D gene (7 bases). The clonotype originates from a man aged 50 to 60 with COVID-19, enrolled during active disease. Material: peripheral blood. The DNA for the CDR3 is TGTGCCAGCAGCTTAAAGGGGGGGAGCTCCTACGAGCAGTACTTC. This gives the protein CASSLKGGSSYEQYF.